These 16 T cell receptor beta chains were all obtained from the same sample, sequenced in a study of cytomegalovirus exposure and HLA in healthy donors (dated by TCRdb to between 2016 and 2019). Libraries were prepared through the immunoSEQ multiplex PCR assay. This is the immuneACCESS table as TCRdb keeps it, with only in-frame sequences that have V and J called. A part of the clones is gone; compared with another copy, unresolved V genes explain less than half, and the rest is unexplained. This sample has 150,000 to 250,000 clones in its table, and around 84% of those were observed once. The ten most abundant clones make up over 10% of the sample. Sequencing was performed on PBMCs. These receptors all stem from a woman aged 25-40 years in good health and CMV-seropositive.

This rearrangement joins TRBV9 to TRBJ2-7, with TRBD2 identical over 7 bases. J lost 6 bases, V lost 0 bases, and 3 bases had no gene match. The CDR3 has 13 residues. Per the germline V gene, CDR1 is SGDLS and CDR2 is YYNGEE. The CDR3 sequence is CASSVVGGGEQYF. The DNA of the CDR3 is TGTGCCAGCAGCGTAGTGGGCGGGGGCGAGCAGTACTTC.

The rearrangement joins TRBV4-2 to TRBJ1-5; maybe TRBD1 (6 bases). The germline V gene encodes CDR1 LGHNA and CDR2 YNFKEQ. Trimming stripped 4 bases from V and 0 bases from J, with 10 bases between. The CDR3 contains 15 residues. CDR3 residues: CASSPRDNSNQPQHF. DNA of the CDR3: TGTGCCAGCAGCCCACGGGACAATAGCAATCAGCCCCAGCATTTT.

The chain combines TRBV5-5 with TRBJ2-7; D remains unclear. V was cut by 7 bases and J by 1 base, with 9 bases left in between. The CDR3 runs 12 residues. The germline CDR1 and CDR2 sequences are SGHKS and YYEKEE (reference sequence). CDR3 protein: CASVGDSYEQYF. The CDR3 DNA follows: TGTGCCAGCGTTGGAGATTCCTACGAGCAGTACTTC.

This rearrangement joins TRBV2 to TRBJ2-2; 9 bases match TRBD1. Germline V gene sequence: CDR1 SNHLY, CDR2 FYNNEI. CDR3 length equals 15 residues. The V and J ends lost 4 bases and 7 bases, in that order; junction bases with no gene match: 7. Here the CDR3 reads CASSGGTGLIGELFF. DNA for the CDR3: TGTGCCAGCAGTGGCGGGACAGGGTTGATCGGGGAGCTGTTTTTT. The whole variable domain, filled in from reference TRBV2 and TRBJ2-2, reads EPEVTQTPSHQVTQMGQEVILRCVPISNHLYFYWYRQILGQKVEFLVSFYNNEISEKSEIFDDQFSVERPDGSNFTLKIRSTKLEDSAMYFCASSGGTGLIGELFFGEGSRLTVL.

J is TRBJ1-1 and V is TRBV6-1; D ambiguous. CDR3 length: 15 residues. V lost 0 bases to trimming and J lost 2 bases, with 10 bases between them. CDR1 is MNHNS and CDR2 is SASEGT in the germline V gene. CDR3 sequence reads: CASSEAWAPNTEAFF. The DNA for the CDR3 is TGTGCCAGCAGTGAAGCTTGGGCCCCAAACACTGAAGCTTTCTTT.

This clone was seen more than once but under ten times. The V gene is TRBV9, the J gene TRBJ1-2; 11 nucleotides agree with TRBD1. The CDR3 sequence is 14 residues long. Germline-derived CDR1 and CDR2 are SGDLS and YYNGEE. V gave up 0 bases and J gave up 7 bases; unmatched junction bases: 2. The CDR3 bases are TGTGCCAGCAGCGTAGCCGGGACAGGGGGTGGCTACACCTTC. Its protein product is CASSVAGTGGGYTF.

DNA of the CDR3: TGCAGTGAGGGGGGGAACTATGGCTACACCTTC. It translates to CSEGGNYGYTF. V usage is TRBV20-1 and J usage is TRBJ1-2; weak D call: TRBD1 (6 bases). The CDR3 consists of 11 residues. Germline CDR1 reads DFQATT; CDR2 reads SNEGSKA (reference sequence). V gave up 7 bases and J gave up 2 bases, with 8 bases separating them.

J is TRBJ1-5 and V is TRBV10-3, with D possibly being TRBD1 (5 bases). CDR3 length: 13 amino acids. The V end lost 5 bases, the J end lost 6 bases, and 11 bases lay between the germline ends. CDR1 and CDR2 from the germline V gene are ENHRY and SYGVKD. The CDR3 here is CAISSGGFQPQHF. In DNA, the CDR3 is TGTGCCATCAGTAGCGGGGGGTTTCAGCCCCAGCATTTT.

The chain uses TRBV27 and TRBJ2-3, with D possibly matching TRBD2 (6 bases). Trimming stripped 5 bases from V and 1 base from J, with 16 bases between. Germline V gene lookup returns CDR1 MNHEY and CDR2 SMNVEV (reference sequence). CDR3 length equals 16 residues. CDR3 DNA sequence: TGTGCCAGCAGTCTTACGGCATGGAGGGGCACAGATACGCAGTATTTT. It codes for CASSLTAWRGTDTQYF.

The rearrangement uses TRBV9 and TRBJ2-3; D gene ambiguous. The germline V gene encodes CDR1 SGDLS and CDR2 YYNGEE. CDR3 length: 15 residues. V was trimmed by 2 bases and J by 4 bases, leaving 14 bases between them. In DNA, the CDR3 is TGTGCCAGCAGCGTCCAAGTATTAGCCTCAGATACGCAGTATTTT. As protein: CASSVQVLASDTQYF.

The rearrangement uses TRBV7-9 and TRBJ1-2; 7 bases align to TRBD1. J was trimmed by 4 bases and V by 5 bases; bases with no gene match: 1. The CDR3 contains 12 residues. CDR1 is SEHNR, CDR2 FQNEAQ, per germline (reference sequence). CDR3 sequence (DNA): TGTGCCAGCAGCGGGACAGCCTATGGCTACACCTTC. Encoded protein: CASSGTAYGYTF.

The CDR3 DNA follows: TGTGCCAGCACCCTAGAAGAGACCCAGTACTTC. The encoded protein is CASTLEETQYF. The chain joins TRBV2 to TRBJ2-5; D is unclear. CDR3 size: 11 residues. The ends were cut back, 7 bases at V and 3 bases at J, with 6 bases in the middle. CDR1 is SNHLY, CDR2 FYNNEI, per germline.

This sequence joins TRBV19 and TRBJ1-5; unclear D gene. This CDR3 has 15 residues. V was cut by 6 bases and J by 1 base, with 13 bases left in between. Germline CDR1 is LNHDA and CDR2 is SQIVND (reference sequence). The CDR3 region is CASSNPPGSNQPQHF. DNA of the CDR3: TGTGCCAGTAGCAACCCCCCGGGGAGCAATCAGCCCCAGCATTTT.

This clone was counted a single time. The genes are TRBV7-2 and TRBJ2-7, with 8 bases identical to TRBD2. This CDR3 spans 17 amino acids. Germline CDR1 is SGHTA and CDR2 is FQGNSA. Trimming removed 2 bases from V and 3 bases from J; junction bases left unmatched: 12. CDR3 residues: CASSLRVSSGSNYEQYF. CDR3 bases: TGTGCCAGCAGCTTAAGGGTGTCCAGCGGGAGTAACTACGAGCAGTACTTC.

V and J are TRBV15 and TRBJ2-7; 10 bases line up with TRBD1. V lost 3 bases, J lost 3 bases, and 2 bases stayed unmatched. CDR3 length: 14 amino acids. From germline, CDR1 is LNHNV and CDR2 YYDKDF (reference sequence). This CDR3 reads CATSRDRGIYEQYF. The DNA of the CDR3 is TGTGCCACCAGCAGGGACAGGGGGATCTACGAGCAGTACTTC. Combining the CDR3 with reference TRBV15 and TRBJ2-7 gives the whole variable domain DAMVIQNPRYQVTQFGKPVTLSCSQTLNHNVMYWYQQKSSQAPKLLFHYYDKDFNNEADTPDNFQSRRPNTSFCFLDIRSPGLGDTAMYLCATSRDRGIYEQYFGPGTRLTVT.

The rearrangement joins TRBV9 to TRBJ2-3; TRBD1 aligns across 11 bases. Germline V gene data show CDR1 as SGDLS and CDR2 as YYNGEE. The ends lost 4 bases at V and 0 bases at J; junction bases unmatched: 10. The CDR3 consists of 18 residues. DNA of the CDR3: TGTGCCAGCAGCCCTAGGGACAGGGGGACGGGTAGCACAGATACGCAGTATTTT. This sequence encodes CASSPRDRGTGSTDTQYF.